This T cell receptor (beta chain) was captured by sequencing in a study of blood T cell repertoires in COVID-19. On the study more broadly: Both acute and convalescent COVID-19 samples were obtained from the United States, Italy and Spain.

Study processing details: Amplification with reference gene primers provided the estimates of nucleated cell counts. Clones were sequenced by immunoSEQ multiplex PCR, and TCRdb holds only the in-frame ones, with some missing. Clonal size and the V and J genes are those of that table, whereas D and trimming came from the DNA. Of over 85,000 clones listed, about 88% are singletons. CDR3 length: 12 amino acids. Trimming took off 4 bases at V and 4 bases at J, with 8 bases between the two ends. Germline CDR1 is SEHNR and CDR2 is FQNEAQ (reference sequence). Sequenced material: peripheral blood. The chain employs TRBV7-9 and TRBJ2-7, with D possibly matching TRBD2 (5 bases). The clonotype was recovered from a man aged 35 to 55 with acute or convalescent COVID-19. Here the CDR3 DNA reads TGTGCCAGCAGCTCCGGACTGTACGAGCAGTACTTC. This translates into CASSSGLYEQYF.